The text below deals with one T cell receptor (beta chain). Its specificity is not known. The sample originates from a study of T cells in localized non-small cell lung cancer. General study findings and limits: Owing to sequencing of a solitary tumor region, heterogeneity cannot be discounted. Longer overall survival associated with higher blood T cell density; shorter survival with higher adjacent-lung clonality. Clonality peaked in uninvolved adjacent lung rather than tumor. The study detected a median around 50 of the top 100 tumor clones in adjacent lung.

Clones were read by immunoSEQ multiplex PCR, and TCRdb kept only the in-frame ones, dropping some. This table holds 130,000 or so clones, 80% to 90% found once. CDR3 length equals 15 residues. V lost 2 bases and J lost 4; bases outside the gene matches: 7. Looked up from germline, CDR1 is MDHEN and CDR2 is SYDVKM. The sample here was peripheral blood, taken before any cancer treatment. The TCR sequence derives from a female donor aged 60 or older with stage I lung adenocarcinoma. This chain joins TRBV28 and TRBJ2-5; TRBD1 matches at 7 bases. The CDR3 DNA is TGTGCCAGCAGTTTAAGACAGGGTACTAGAGAGACCCAGTACTTC. Residues: CASSLRQGTRETQYF.